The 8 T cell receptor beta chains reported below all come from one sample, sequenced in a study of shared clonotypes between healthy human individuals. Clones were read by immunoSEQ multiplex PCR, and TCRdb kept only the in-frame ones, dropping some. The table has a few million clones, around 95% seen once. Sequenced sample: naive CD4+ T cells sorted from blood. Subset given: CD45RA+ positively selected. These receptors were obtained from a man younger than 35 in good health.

The chain's CDR3 is CASRLGQGPREAFF. The CDR3, as DNA: TGTGCCAGCAGATTAGGACAGGGTCCACGTGAAGCTTTCTTT. The rearrangement links TRBV2 to TRBJ1-1, with 8 bases identical to TRBD1. V gave up 6 bases and J gave up 7 bases; unmatched junction bases: 10. Per germline, CDR1 SNHLY and CDR2 FYNNEI. The CDR3 covers 14 residues.

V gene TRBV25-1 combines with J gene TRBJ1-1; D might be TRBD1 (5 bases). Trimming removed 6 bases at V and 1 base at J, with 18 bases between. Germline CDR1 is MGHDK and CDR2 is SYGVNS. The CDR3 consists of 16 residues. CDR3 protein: CASRVDRGMGNTEAFF. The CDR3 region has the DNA TGTGCCAGCAGGGTAGATCGGGGGATGGGGAACACTGAAGCTTTCTTT.

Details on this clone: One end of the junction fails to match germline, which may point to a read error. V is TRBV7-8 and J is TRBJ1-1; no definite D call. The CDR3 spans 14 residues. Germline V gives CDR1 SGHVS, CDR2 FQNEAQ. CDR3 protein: CASTLSGLGTEAFF. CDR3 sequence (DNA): TGTGCCAGCACCTTATCGGGGTTGGGCACTGAAGCTTTCTTT.

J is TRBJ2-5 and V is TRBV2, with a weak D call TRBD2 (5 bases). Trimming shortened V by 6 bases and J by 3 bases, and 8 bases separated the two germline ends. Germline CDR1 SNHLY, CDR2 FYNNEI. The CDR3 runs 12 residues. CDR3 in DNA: TGTGCCAGCAGCGCCGGGAAAGAGACCCAGTACTTC. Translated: CASSAGKETQYF.

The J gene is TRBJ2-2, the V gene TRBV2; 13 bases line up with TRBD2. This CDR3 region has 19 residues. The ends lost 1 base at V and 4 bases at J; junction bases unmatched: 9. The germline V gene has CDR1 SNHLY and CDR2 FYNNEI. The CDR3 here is CASSEVGLAGVTVTGELFF. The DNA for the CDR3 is TGTGCCAGCAGTGAAGTCGGACTAGCGGGGGTCACGGTCACCGGGGAGCTGTTTTTT.

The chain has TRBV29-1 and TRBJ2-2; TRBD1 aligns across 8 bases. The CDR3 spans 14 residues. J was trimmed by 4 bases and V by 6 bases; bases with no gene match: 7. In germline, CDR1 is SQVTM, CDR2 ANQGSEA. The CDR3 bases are TGCAGCGTCCGGACAGGGTCAAGCACCGGGGAGCTGTTTTTT. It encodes CSVRTGSSTGELFF.

The CDR3 here is CASSLGQGEWGYTF. The CDR3 nucleotides read TGTGCCAGCAGCTTGGGACAGGGCGAGTGGGGCTACACCTTC. The V call is TRBV5-4, the J call TRBJ1-2; 7 nucleotides line up with TRBD1. Germline values: CDR1 SGHNT, CDR2 YYREEE (reference sequence). The CDR3 length is 14 residues. J lost 8 bases, V lost 0 bases, and 7 bases had no gene match. Drawing the rest from reference TRBV5-4 and TRBJ1-2, the complete variable domain is ETGVTQSPTHLIKTRGQQVTLRCSSQSGHNTVSWYQQALGQGPQFIFQYYREEENGRGNFPPRFSGLQFPNYSSELNVNALELDDSALYLCASSLGQGEWGYTFGSGTRLTVV.

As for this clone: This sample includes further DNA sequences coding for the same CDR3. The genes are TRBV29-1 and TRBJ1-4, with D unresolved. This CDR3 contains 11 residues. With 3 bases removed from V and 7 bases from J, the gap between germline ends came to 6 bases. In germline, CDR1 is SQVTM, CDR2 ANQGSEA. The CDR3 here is CSVDRGEKLFF. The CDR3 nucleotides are TGCAGCGTTGATAGAGGTGAAAAACTGTTTTTT.